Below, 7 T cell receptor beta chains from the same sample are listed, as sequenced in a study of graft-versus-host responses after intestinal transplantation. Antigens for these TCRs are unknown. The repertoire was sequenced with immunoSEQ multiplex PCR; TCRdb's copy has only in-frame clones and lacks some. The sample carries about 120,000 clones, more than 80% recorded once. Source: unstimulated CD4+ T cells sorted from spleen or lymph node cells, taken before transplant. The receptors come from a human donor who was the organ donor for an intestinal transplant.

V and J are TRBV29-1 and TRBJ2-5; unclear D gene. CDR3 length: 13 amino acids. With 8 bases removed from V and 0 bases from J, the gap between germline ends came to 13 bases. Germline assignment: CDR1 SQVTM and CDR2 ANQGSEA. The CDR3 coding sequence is TGCAGCTATTCAGGCCAGTACCAAGAGACCCAGTACTTC. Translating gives CSYSGQYQETQYF.

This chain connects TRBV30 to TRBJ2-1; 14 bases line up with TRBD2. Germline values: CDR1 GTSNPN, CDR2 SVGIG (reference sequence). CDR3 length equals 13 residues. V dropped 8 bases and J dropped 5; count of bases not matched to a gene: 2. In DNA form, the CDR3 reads TGTGCCCGGGGACTAGCGGGGGACAATGAGCAGTTCTTC. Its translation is CARGLAGDNEQFF.

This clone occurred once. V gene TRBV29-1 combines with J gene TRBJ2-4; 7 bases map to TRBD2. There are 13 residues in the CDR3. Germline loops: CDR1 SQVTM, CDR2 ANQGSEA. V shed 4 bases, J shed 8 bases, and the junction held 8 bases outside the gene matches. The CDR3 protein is CSVVGGGAYIQYF. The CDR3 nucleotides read TGCAGCGTTGTGGGGGGGGGAGCCTACATTCAGTACTTC.

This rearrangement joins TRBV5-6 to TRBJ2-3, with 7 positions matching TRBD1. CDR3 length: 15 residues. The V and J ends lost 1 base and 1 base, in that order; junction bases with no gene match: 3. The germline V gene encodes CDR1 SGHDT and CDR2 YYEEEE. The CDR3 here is CASSLTGAGTDTQYF. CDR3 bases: TGTGCCAGCAGCTTGACAGGGGCCGGCACAGATACGCAGTATTTT.

Written as DNA, the CDR3 is TGTGCCTGCGGGGCTAACTATGGCTACACCTTC. This gives the protein CACGANYGYTF. The rearrangement links TRBV28 to TRBJ1-2; D gene unclear. V shed 11 bases and J shed 0 bases, with 7 bases lying between them. The CDR3 totals 11 residues. Germline V gene data show CDR1 as MDHEN and CDR2 as SYDVKM.

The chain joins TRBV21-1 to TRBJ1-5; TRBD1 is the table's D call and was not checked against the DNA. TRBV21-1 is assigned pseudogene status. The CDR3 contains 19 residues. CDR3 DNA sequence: TGTGCCAGCAGCGGCCGGGACAGGGACCCTCGTGATAGCAATCAGCCCCAGCATTTT. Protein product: CASSGRDRDPRDSNQPQHF.

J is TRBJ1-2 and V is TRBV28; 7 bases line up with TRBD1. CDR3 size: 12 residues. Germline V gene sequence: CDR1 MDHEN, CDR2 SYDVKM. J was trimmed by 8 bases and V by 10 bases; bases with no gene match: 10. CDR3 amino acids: CAISGTVGGYTF. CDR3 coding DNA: TGTGCCATCAGCGGGACAGTCGGCGGCTACACCTTC.